What follows are 10 T cell receptor beta chains derived from one specimen sequenced in a study of cytomegalovirus exposure and HLA in healthy donors. Vbeta (60) and Jbeta (13) primers were used in the PCR. Profiled with immunoSEQ multiplex PCR; TCRdb holds only in-frame clones, not every one. The sample has approximately 150,000 clones; roughly four fifths are singletons. Material for sequencing was PBMCs. The source is a man in his fifties in good health and CMV-seropositive.

The gene calls are TRBV30 and TRBJ1-1; 7 positions agree with TRBD1. After removal of 2 bases from V and 5 bases from J, the junction contained 8 bases not matched to a gene. Germline V lookup: CDR1 GTSNPN, CDR2 SVGIG (reference sequence). The CDR3 is 14 amino acids. The chain's CDR3 is CAWSPRSTGTEAFF. The CDR3 bases are TGTGCCTGGAGTCCTCGGTCGACAGGGACTGAAGCTTTCTTT.

The chain joins TRBV6-5 to TRBJ1-2, with TRBD1 matching over 8 bases. Germline CDR1 is MNHEY and CDR2 is SVGAGI. V lost 2 bases to trimming and J lost 5 bases; unmatched junction nucleotides: 4. This CDR3 is 14 amino acids long. The chain's CDR3 is CASSYTRQGYGYTF. The CDR3, as DNA: TGTGCCAGCAGTTACACACGACAGGGGTATGGCTACACCTTC.

This chain connects TRBV7-8 to TRBJ1-1, with 9 bases identical to TRBD1. The CDR3 is 15 residues long. Trimming at V came to 3 bases and at J to 6 bases, leaving 8 bases not matched to a gene. The germline V gene encodes CDR1 SGHVS and CDR2 FQNEAQ. CDR3 loop: CASSLDRGGFPEAFF. CDR3 in DNA: TGTGCCAGCAGCTTGGACAGGGGTGGGTTTCCTGAAGCTTTCTTT.

The V gene is TRBV7-2, the J gene TRBJ2-2; 7 bases line up with TRBD1. CDR1 and CDR2 (germline): SGHTA, FQGNSA. The CDR3 consists of 13 residues. The V segment lost 1 base and the J segment 16 bases; nucleotides outside the gene matches: 9. CDR3 in DNA: TGTGCCAGCAGCTTAGGTCTGACAGGGAGAGAGTTTTTT. Its protein product is CASSLGLTGREFF.

The V call is TRBV7-6, the J call TRBJ1-6, with 7 bases matching TRBD1. CDR1 is SGHVS and CDR2 is FNYEAQ in the germline V gene. The CDR3 has 14 residues. J lost 6 bases, V lost 5 bases, and 4 bases had no gene match. CDR3 sequence reads: CASSRQGGNSPLHF. The CDR3 nucleotides read TGTGCCAGCAGCCGACAGGGCGGTAATTCACCCCTCCACTTT. Using reference TRBV7-6 and TRBJ1-6 for the parts outside the CDR3, the full variable domain is GAGVSQSPRYKVTKRGQDVALRCDPISGHVSLYWYRQALGQGPEFLTYFNYEAQQDKSGLPNDRFSAERPEGSISTLTIQRTEQRDSAMYRCASSRQGGNSPLHFGNGTRLTVT.

V is TRBV30 and J is TRBJ2-7; TRBD1 matches at 11 bases. The V segment lost 2 bases and the J segment 5 bases; nucleotides outside the gene matches: 5. The CDR3 has 14 amino acids. Germline loops: CDR1 GTSNPN, CDR2 SVGIG (reference sequence). The CDR3 DNA sequence: TGTGCCTGGAGTCCTGGACAGGGGGCTAACGAGCAGTACTTC. This translates into CAWSPGQGANEQYF.

This clone was seen a single time. V and J are TRBV10-1 and TRBJ2-7, with a possible D match to TRBD1 (5 bases). V was pared by 11 bases and J by 0 bases, with 20 bases between. The CDR3 spans 15 residues. Germline V gene sequence: CDR1 WNHNN, CDR2 SYGVQD (reference sequence). CDR3 coding DNA: TGCGCCCGAGGAATGGCCCTCAGGGTCTCCTACGAGCAGTACTTC. It codes for CARGMALRVSYEQYF.

This clone has just a few counts. This chain connects TRBV6-5 to TRBJ2-5, with D tentatively TRBD1 (5 bases). V shed 0 bases and J shed 0 bases, with 8 bases lying between them. Germline V CDR1 and CDR2: MNHEY, SVGAGI. The CDR3 extends over 15 amino acids. CDR3 coding DNA: TGTGCCAGCAGTTACTCATCAGGGAACCAAGAGACCCAGTACTTC. Translated: CASSYSSGNQETQYF.

Only a few counts were recorded for this clone. CDR3 residues: CASSSDGNYGYTF. DNA of the CDR3: TGTGCCAGCAGTTCCGACGGGAACTATGGCTACACCTTC. The rearrangement uses TRBV6-1 and TRBJ1-2; D gene uncertain. Trimming removed 5 bases from V and 2 bases from J, with 9 bases in between. The germline gives CDR1 MNHNS, CDR2 SASEGT. The CDR3 length is 13 residues.

The rearrangement uses TRBV18 and TRBJ2-1; 7 bases fit TRBD2. Germline V gene sequence: CDR1 KGHSH, CDR2 LQKENI. Trimming took 3 bases from V and 3 from J; bases not matched to a gene: 5. This CDR3 is built from 15 residues. The chain's CDR3 is CASSPQRDLYNEQFF. The DNA for the CDR3 is TGTGCCAGCTCACCTCAGCGGGACCTCTACAATGAGCAGTTCTTC.